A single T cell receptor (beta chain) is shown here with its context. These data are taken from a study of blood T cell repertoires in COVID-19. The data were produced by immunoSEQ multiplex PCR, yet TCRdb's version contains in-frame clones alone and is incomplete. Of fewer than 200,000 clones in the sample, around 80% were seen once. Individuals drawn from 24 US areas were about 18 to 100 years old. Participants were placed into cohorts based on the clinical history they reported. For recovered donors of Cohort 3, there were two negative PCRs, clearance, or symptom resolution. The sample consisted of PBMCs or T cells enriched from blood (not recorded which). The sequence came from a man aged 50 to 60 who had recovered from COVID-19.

CDR3 sequence reads: CASSRGQGNQPQHF. In nucleotides, the CDR3 is TGTGCCAGCAGCAGGGGCCAGGGAAATCAGCCCCAGCATTTT. The J gene is TRBJ1-5, the V gene TRBV3-1 (or the pseudogene TRBV3-2), with D possibly being TRBD1 (5 bases). CDR1 is LGHDT and CDR2 is YNNKEL in the germline V gene (reference sequence). Trimming left V 5 bases short and J 4 bases short, with 12 bases between. The CDR3 sequence is 14 residues long.